This is a list of T cell receptor beta chains from one sample in a study of early T cells in non-severe SARS-CoV-2 infection. TCRdb independently ran MiXCR on the 5' RACE reads; one entry per CDR3 protein. The sample includes 65,000 to 75,000 distinct CDR3 sequences, around 13% seen only once; the top ten take 4.5% to 5.5%. The specimen was whole blood. These TCRs come from an adult who was a healthcare worker with PCR-confirmed SARS-CoV-2 infection or an uninfected control (not recorded which). CDR3s include the opening cysteine and the closing phenylalanine or tryptophan.

v_call | cdr3_aa
TRBV6-5 | CASSNRGTGNTIYF
TRBV30 | CAADSVGSGEQFF
TRBV19 | CASSISARGSYGYTF
TRBV6-5 | CASSRFQGGFSGNTIYF
TRBV7-3 | CASSPDRNYGYTF
TRBV3-1 | CASSPHRLVDFNEQFF
TRBV12-3/TRBV12-4 | CASSQIPSREQFF
TRBV21-1 | CASSKGVRNEQFF
TRBV20-1 | CSASMAASYEQYF
TRBV3-1 | CASSPRLNTGELFF
TRBV12-3/TRBV12-4 | CASSFNMNTEAFF
TRBV10-3 | CAISRTGAIQETQYF
TRBV12-3/TRBV12-4 | CASSIWTSGSNEQFF
TRBV6-1 | CASPDQRAKNIQYF
TRBV5-1 | CASSLAGTSYEQYF
TRBV4-2 | CASSPDSLGTYNEQFF
TRBV7-9 | CASPAYRGPHTGELFF
TRBV24-1 | CATSEGGRLSNQPQHF
TRBV5-1 | CASSQTGQERRETQYF
TRBV18 | CASSPQETQYF
TRBV5-1 | CASSPGTVGQETQYF
TRBV6-2/TRBV6-3 | CASSSWAGETQYF
TRBV20-1 | CSASSATSVAPDTQYF
TRBV5-1 | CASSKTGVTYEQYF
TRBV7-2 | CASSSILLAGDPYEQYF
TRBV29-1 | CSARQGANTEAFF
TRBV20-1 | CSAFSDSSSYEQYF